This is a list of T cell receptor beta chains from one sample in a study of blood T cell repertoires in COVID-19. Here immunoSEQ multiplex PCR was the method, and the copy in TCRdb shows in-frame clones only, minus some. The table has 210,000 or so clones, 80% to 90% seen once. Source material: PBMCs or T cells enriched from blood (not recorded which). These receptors were obtained from a woman in her fifties or sixties who had been exposed to COVID-19. Both conserved end residues are part of each CDR3. D genes are given only for firm matches. The size entry is marked missing in some rows and otherwise reads once, few, many or a size class.

length	size	V	J	D	DNA	CDR3
15	NA	TRBV5-1	TRBJ2-5	TRBD1	TGCGCCAGCAGCTTGGGGGACAGGGTCCAAGAGACCCAGTACTTC	CASSLGDRVQETQYF
14	few	TRBV12-5	TRBJ2-2	NA	TGTGCTAGTGGTTGGGGAGGTGGGGCCGGGGAGCTGTTTTTT	CASGWGGGAGELFF
13	NA	TRBV5-1	TRBJ2-1	NA	TGCGCCAGCAGCTGGACAGTGAACAATGAGCAGTTCTTC	CASSWTVNNEQFF
14	NA	TRBV10-2	TRBJ1-1	TRBD1	TGCGCCAGCAGTTTCGACAGGGGAGTGTCTGAAGCTTTCTTT	CASSFDRGVSEAFF
16	NA	TRBV11-2	TRBJ1-6	TRBD1	TGTGCCAGCAGCTTAGTGGGACAGGGACCGAATTCACCCCTCCACTTT	CASSLVGQGPNSPLHF
14	NA	TRBV9	TRBJ1-1	NA	TGTGCCAGCAGCGTTCTCTCGGGGGAGGGTGAAGCTTTCTTT	CASSVLSGEGEAFF
14	NA	TRBV2	TRBJ1-3	NA	TGTGCCAGCAGGGTCAGGGGAGATGGAAACACCATATATTTT	CASRVRGDGNTIYF
16	NA	TRBV28	TRBJ1-6	TRBD1	TGTGCCAGCAGCCCCCCCCAGGGGGCTAGGCATTCACCCCTCCACTTT	CASSPPQGARHSPLHF
15	NA	TRBV10-2	TRBJ1-1	NA	TGCGCCAGCAGTGATGGGAGCAACCTAAAAATAGAAGCTTTCTTT	CASSDGSNLKIEAFF
13	NA	TRBV5-8	TRBJ2-7	NA	TGTGCCAGCAGCTTATTAACTGCCTACGAGCAGTACTTC	CASSLLTAYEQYF
15	NA	TRBV2	TRBJ1-5	NA	TGTGCCAGCAGTGAGGAGGTTAGGGGGACCTCGCCCCAGCATTTT	CASSEEVRGTSPQHF
18	once	TRBV10-3	TRBJ1-1	NA	TGTGCCATCAGTGGTTTCTCCAGGGACACCGCGGGTAACACTGAAGCTTTCTTT	CAISGFSRDTAGNTEAFF
14	once	TRBV15	TRBJ1-2	TRBD1	TGTGCCACCAGCCCCAGGACAGGTACGGTCGGCTACACCTTC	CATSPRTGTVGYTF
13	NA	TRBV11-2	TRBJ2-2	NA	TGTGCCAGCGGGGGACTTAACACCGGGGAGCTGTTTTTT	CASGGLNTGELFF
15	NA	TRBV25-1	TRBJ1-3	NA	TGTGCCAGCAGTGAACGGTCGAACTCTGGAAACACCATATATTTT	CASSERSNSGNTIYF
13	NA	TRBV28	TRBJ1-1	NA	TGTGCCAGCAGTCCTCAGGACCGGGGTCGGGCTTTCTTT	CASSPQDRGRAFF
16	once	TRBV10-3	TRBJ1-2	TRBD1	TGTGCCATCAGCAACTACCAAGGGGGCGAAACGAAAGGCTACACCTTC	CAISNYQGGETKGYTF